Below are 10 T cell receptor beta chains sequenced from a single sample in a study of T-cell memory formation after mild COVID-19. A single record per CDR3 protein comes from TCRdb applying MiXCR to the 5' RACE reads. The data hold about 430,000 distinct CDR3 sequences, with 15% to 20% observed a single time. Source material: PBMCs or a T cell subset sorted from them (not recorded which). Receptor source: a young man who had mild COVID-19 (a few samples of this study predate the infection). Cell type and time point are not known.

The gene calls are TRBV4-1 and TRBJ2-2; TRBD1 matches 9 bases. The CDR3 consists of 15 residues. Germline CDR1 and CDR2: MGHRA and YSYEKL. Trimming at V came to 3 bases and at J to 7 bases, leaving 6 bases not matched to a gene. The CDR3 nucleotides are TGCGCCAGCAGCCAGATGGGACAGGGTGGCGGGGAGCTGTTTTTT. This gives the protein CASSQMGQGGGELFF.

This chain uses TRBV3-1 with TRBJ1-5, with 9 bases matching TRBD1. CDR1 is LGHDT, CDR2 YNNKEL, per germline (reference sequence). There are 15 residues in the CDR3. V shed 4 bases and J 7 bases; nucleotides not matched to a gene: 8. For the CDR3, the DNA is TGTGCCAGCAGCCTGGGGACAGGGCCGACGCAGCCCCAGCATTTT. Its protein is CASSLGTGPTQPQHF.

The rearrangement links TRBV7-2 to TRBJ1-6; D not certain. Germline V CDR1 and CDR2: SGHTA, FQGNSA. The CDR3 totals 15 residues. The V and J ends lost 4 bases and 10 bases respectively, with 17 bases between them. For the CDR3, the DNA is TGTGCCAGCAGCTACGAGGGCGCCCGATCCTCACCCCTCCACTTT. It encodes CASSYEGARSSPLHF.

This clonotype was seen repeatedly, ten times or more. The chain links TRBV11-2 to TRBJ2-3; tentative D call: TRBD2 (6 bases). V was trimmed by 3 bases and J by 6 bases, leaving 19 bases between them. The germline V gene encodes CDR1 SGHAT and CDR2 FQNNGV. The CDR3 is 16 amino acids. CDR3 nucleotide sequence: TGTGCCAGCAGCTTTTGGCCGGGAGCGGCAGTTGATACGCAGTATTTT. Encoded protein: CASSFWPGAAVDTQYF.

The gene calls are TRBV4-1 and TRBJ2-7; D is possibly TRBD1 (6 bases). The V gene's germline CDR1 is MGHRA and CDR2 YSYEKL. The CDR3 is made up of 12 amino acids. V lost 6 bases and J lost 6, with 12 bases in between. CDR3 sequence: CASRQGPGEQYF. The CDR3, as DNA: TGCGCCAGCAGACAGGGACCAGGCGAGCAGTACTTC.

This clonotype has a count of ten or more. The chain is built from TRBV5-1 and TRBJ2-7, with TRBD1 matching over 8 bases. Germline V lookup: CDR1 SGHRS, CDR2 YFSETQ. The CDR3 loop spans 14 amino acids. V dropped 0 bases and J dropped 6; count of bases not matched to a gene: 5. CDR3 in DNA: TGCGCCAGCAGCTTGGGCGGACAGGGCCGCGAGCAGTACGTC. Translating gives CASSLGGQGREQYV.

V usage is TRBV7-2 and J usage is TRBJ1-1, with a possible D match to TRBD1 (5 bases). V was shortened by 1 base and J by 0 bases, with 12 bases between the two germline ends. The CDR3 contains 16 residues. Germline V gene lookup returns CDR1 SGHTA and CDR2 FQGNSA. Here the CDR3 DNA reads TGTGCCAGCAGCTTAGGGTTTGGGGGATTGAACACTGAAGCTTTCTTT. Its translation is CASSLGFGGLNTEAFF.

This chain connects TRBV20-1 to TRBJ2-5; no reliable D call. CDR3 length equals 12 residues. Between the trimmed V and J ends, which lost 5 bases and 5 bases, there was a span of 12 bases. Germline values: CDR1 DFQATT, CDR2 SNEGSKA (reference sequence). CDR3 sequence (DNA): TGCAGTGCTCTAGGTGGCTTCGAGACCCAGTACTTC. This gives the protein CSALGGFETQYF.

In this sample, this clonotype turned up many times. V and J are TRBV5-1 and TRBJ2-6, with D unclear. V was cut by 3 bases and J by 2 bases, with 18 bases left in between. The CDR3 runs 18 residues. The germline V gene has CDR1 SGHRS and CDR2 YFSETQ. This CDR3 is CASSWMNSMGPGANVLTF. The CDR3 coding sequence is TGCGCCAGCAGCTGGATGAATAGTATGGGCCCTGGGGCCAACGTCCTGACTTTC. Based on the CDR3 plus reference TRBV5-1 and TRBJ2-6, the full variable domain is KAGVTQTPRYLIKTRGQQVTLSCSPISGHRSVSWYQQTPGQGLQFLFEYFSETQRNKGNFPGRFSGRQFSNSRSEMNVSTLELGDSALYLCASSWMNSMGPGANVLTFGAGSRLTVL.

The rearrangement links TRBV4-3 to TRBJ2-7, with D perhaps given as TRBD1 or TRBD2 (5 bases each). CDR3 length equals 15 residues. V shed 1 base and J shed 3 bases, with 13 bases lying between them. Germline lookup yields CDR1 LGHNA and CDR2 YSLEER. CDR3 coding DNA: TGCGCCAGCAGCCAAGGACCGGGACGGCACTACGAGCAGTACTTC. Translation gives CASSQGPGRHYEQYF.